This passage covers 19 T cell receptor beta chains from one sample sequenced in a study of response to subunit inactivated influenza vaccine. One entry per CDR3 protein results from TCRdb running MiXCR on the RT-PCR reads. The sample holds about 620,000 distinct CDR3 sequences, about an eighth seen once. The material was PBMCs from blood, obtained on the day of vaccination. Every receptor here comes from a middle-aged man who received an inactivated influenza vaccine.

The table lists this clonotype with a few counts. V gene TRBV10-3 combines with J gene TRBJ2-7, with 10 bases fitting TRBD2. This CDR3 has 15 amino acids. Per germline, CDR1 ENHRY and CDR2 SYGVKD. V gave up 0 bases and J gave up 5 bases; unmatched junction bases: 4. This CDR3 is CAISESRLAGDEQYF. The CDR3 DNA sequence: TGTGCCATCAGTGAGTCTCGACTAGCGGGCGACGAGCAGTACTTC.

This clonotype was observed a handful of times. This chain joins TRBV15 and TRBJ2-7; D gene uncertain. The CDR3 sequence is 13 residues long. Trimming shortened V by 1 base and J by 4 bases, and 8 bases separated the two germline ends. Germline CDR1 reads LNHNV; CDR2 reads YYDKDF (reference sequence). The CDR3 reads CATSRGMRYEQYF. In DNA, the CDR3 is TGTGCCACCAGCAGAGGGATGCGTTACGAGCAGTACTTC. Full variable domain (remainder filled in from reference TRBV15 and TRBJ2-7): DAMVIQNPRYQVTQFGKPVTLSCSQTLNHNVMYWYQQKSSQAPKLLFHYYDKDFNNEADTPDNFQSRRPNTSFCFLDIRSPGLGDTAMYLCATSRGMRYEQYFGPGTRLTVT.

The chain combines TRBV2 with TRBJ2-3, with 7 positions matching TRBD2. The CDR3 length is 18 residues. V lost 5 bases, J lost 3 bases, and 17 bases stayed unmatched. Germline values: CDR1 SNHLY, CDR2 FYNNEI. The CDR3 sequence: CASSPPLGREGSTDTQYF. The CDR3 DNA follows: TGTGCCAGCAGTCCCCCTTTGGGCAGGGAGGGCTCTACAGATACGCAGTATTTT. Supplemented by reference TRBV2 and TRBJ2-3, the full variable domain reads EPEVTQTPSHQVTQMGQEVILRCVPISNHLYFYWYRQILGQKVEFLVSFYNNEISEKSEIFDDQFSVERPDGSNFTLKIRSTKLEDSAMYFCASSPPLGREGSTDTQYFGPGTRLTVL.

This clonotype was counted ten times or more. This chain uses TRBV10-3 with TRBJ2-1; 10 bases match TRBD2. V shed 0 bases and J 7 bases; nucleotides not matched to a gene: 6. Per the germline V gene, CDR1 is ENHRY and CDR2 is SYGVKD. The CDR3 consists of 16 residues. CDR3 in DNA: TGTGCCATCAGTGAGTCGGGTAGCGGGGGGTCGAATGAGCAGTTCTTC. Translated: CAISESGSGGSNEQFF.

J is TRBJ2-7 and V is TRBV27; maybe TRBD2 (6 bases). In germline, CDR1 is MNHEY, CDR2 SMNVEV (reference sequence). The CDR3 consists of 14 residues. Between the trimmed V and J ends, which lost 5 bases and 4 bases, there was a span of 15 bases. The CDR3 is CASSVNWGRYEQYF. The DNA of the CDR3 is TGTGCCAGCAGTGTGAACTGGGGGAGGTACGAGCAGTACTTC.

This clonotype has ten or more counts. The chain couples TRBV20-1 to TRBJ2-5; D is ambiguous. V was shortened by 1 base and J by 5 bases, with 8 bases between the two germline ends. CDR3 length: 12 amino acids. Germline V CDR1 and CDR2: DFQATT, SNEGSKA (reference sequence). In DNA form, the CDR3 reads TGCAGTGCTAGAGGAGTTCCTGAGACCCAGTACTTC. It codes for CSARGVPETQYF.

This clonotype showed up just a few times. This chain links TRBV9 with TRBJ2-1; no firm D call. The CDR3 runs to 15 residues. Trimming stripped 0 bases from V and 0 bases from J, with 7 bases between. The V gene's germline CDR1 is SGDLS and CDR2 YYNGEE. The CDR3 DNA follows: TGTGCCAGCAGCGTAGATGGAAACTCCTACAATGAGCAGTTCTTC. This gives the protein CASSVDGNSYNEQFF.

There are a few counts of this clonotype. The chain has TRBV19 and TRBJ2-2; D is undetermined. The V gene lost 5 bases and the J gene lost 5 bases, with 9 bases spanning the gap. Germline loops: CDR1 LNHDA, CDR2 SQIVND (reference sequence). This CDR3 spans 13 amino acids. CDR3 nucleotides: TGTGCCAGTAGTGTTCAGTATACCGGGGAGCTGTTTTTT. Protein sequence: CASSVQYTGELFF. Variable domain in full (rest from reference TRBV19 and TRBJ2-2): DGGITQSPKYLFRKEGQNVTLSCEQNLNHDAMYWYRQDPGQGLRLIYYSQIVNDFQKGDIAEGYSVSREKKESFPLTVTSAQKNPTAFYLCASSVQYTGELFFGEGSRLTVL.

The chain couples TRBV19 to TRBJ1-5; 7 positions agree with TRBD1. This CDR3 has 15 residues. V was clipped by 6 bases and J by 3 bases; unmatched bases: 8. CDR1 is LNHDA and CDR2 is SQIVND in the germline V gene (reference sequence). CDR3 sequence reads: CASRSSGTDNQPQHF. The CDR3 DNA reads as TGTGCCAGTAGGTCGTCCGGGACAGACAATCAGCCCCAGCATTTT.

The gene calls are TRBV11-3 and TRBJ2-3, with D tentatively TRBD1 or TRBD2 (5 bases each). V dropped 5 bases and J dropped 4 bases, with 7 bases sitting between them. Germline V gene sequence: CDR1 SGHNT, CDR2 YENEEA. The CDR3 sequence is 12 residues long. The CDR3 DNA reads as TGTGCCAGCAGCCAGGGACCAGATACGCAGTATTTT. Its translation: CASSQGPDTQYF.

The chain carries TRBV7-2 and TRBJ2-7, with D perhaps given as TRBD1 or TRBD2 (6 bases each). Per the germline V gene, CDR1 is SGHTA and CDR2 is FQGNSA. Trimming took 5 bases from V and 2 from J, leaving 13 bases between them. The CDR3 length is 14 residues. CDR3 nucleotide sequence: TGTGCCAGCAGCGGAAATAGGGGGGCCTACGAGCAGTACTTC. Protein: CASSGNRGAYEQYF.

A few counts support this clonotype. CDR3 protein: CASSWGAQPQHF. DNA of the CDR3: TGTGCCAGCAGCTGGGGAGCCCAGCCCCAGCATTTT. The chain uses TRBV5-8 and TRBJ1-5; D gene unclear. The germline V and J ends were trimmed by 3 bases and 7 bases, with 8 bases remaining between them. CDR1 and CDR2 (germline): SGHTS, YDEGEE. The length of the CDR3 is 12 residues. Together with reference TRBV5-8 and TRBJ1-5, the CDR3 gives the full variable domain: EAGVTQSPTHLIKTRGQQATLRCSPISGHTSVYWYQQALGLGLQFLLWYDEGEERNRGNFPPRFSGRQFPNYSSELNVNALELEDSALYLCASSWGAQPQHFGDGTRLSIL.

V is TRBV29-1 and J is TRBJ2-3; D gene uncertain. The length of the CDR3 is 10 residues. Per germline, CDR1 SQVTM and CDR2 ANQGSEA. V was cut by 6 bases and J by 5 bases, with 6 bases left in between. The CDR3, as DNA: TGCAGCGTAGCCTTAGATACGCAGTATTTT. Protein sequence: CSVALDTQYF.

The chain couples TRBV4-3 to TRBJ2-7, with 7 bases fitting TRBD1. The V gene end was trimmed by 1 base and the J gene end by 2 bases; junction bases not matched to a gene: 8. Germline-derived CDR1 and CDR2 are LGHNA and YSLEER. This CDR3 contains 16 residues. CDR3 coding DNA: TGCGCCAGCAGCCAAGTTTTAGGAGGACAGGCCTACGAGCAGTACTTC. Translated: CASSQVLGGQAYEQYF.

Here the CDR3 reads CASSPPGTRTKLFF. The CDR3 DNA reads TGTGCCAGCAGCCCGCCGGGGACGAGGACCAAACTGTTTTTT. V and J are TRBV12-3 or TRBV12-4 and TRBJ1-4, with D perhaps matching TRBD1 (5 bases). The CDR3 is 14 amino acids. V dropped 6 bases and J dropped 11 bases, with 19 bases sitting between them.

This chain connects TRBV25-1 to TRBJ2-7; 7 nucleotides agree with TRBD1. The CDR3 runs 13 residues. V lost 6 bases and J lost 3; bases outside the gene matches: 5. Germline V gives CDR1 MGHDK, CDR2 SYGVNS. The CDR3 loop reads CASSKQGSYEQYF. The CDR3 DNA sequence: TGTGCCAGCAGCAAACAGGGGAGCTACGAGCAGTACTTC.

V gene TRBV5-6 combines with J gene TRBJ2-2; 7 nucleotides line up with TRBD1. CDR1 is SGHDT, CDR2 YYEEEE, per germline. CDR3 size: 16 residues. The junction had 13 bases not matched to a gene; V was cut back by 4 bases and J by 7 bases. The CDR3 nucleotides are TGTGCCAGCAGCGAGGCCGGAGCCTACAGGGGCGGGGAGCTGTTTTTT. This encodes CASSEAGAYRGGELFF.

This clonotype has only a few counts. The chain uses TRBV9 and TRBJ1-3, with D unresolved. Between the trimmed V and J ends, which lost 0 bases and 3 bases, there was a span of 10 bases. The V gene's germline CDR1 is SGDLS and CDR2 YYNGEE. This CDR3 is 15 amino acids long. CDR3 amino acids: CASSVEAAIGNTIYF. The DNA of the CDR3 is TGTGCCAGCAGCGTAGAGGCAGCGATTGGAAACACCATATATTTT.

The chain uses TRBV7-9 and TRBJ1-5, with a weak D call TRBD1 (6 bases). The CDR3 covers 15 residues. CDR1 is SEHNR, CDR2 FQNEAQ, per germline (reference sequence). V was clipped by 1 base and J by 5 bases, with 12 bases between them. CDR3 in DNA: TGTGCCAGCAGCTTAGGACAGGCGGGAGATCAGCCCCAGCATTTT. It yields the protein CASSLGQAGDQPQHF.